What follows is one T cell receptor (beta chain) and its context. The junction departs from the called germline gene at one end, perhaps through a read error. RNA was extracted from bulk tissue without any cell sorting. More than 3 cm separated this lung sample from the edge of the tumor. The data are from a study of tumor and adjacent non-tumor tissue in lung cancer. The CDR3 has 15 amino acids. Germline V gives CDR1 SGHNT, CDR2 YENEEA. TCRbeta libraries were built with three rounds of nested PCR, modified from ARM-PCR. Each CDR3 protein is one row after TCRdb ran MiXCR on the multiplex PCR reads. The table has about 110,000 distinct CDR3 sequences, about 61% seen once; the top ten hold 15% to 20%.

This receptor was taken from a man aged 55-75 years with non-small cell lung cancer. Sequenced: distant non-tumor lung tissue. V and J are TRBV11-3 and TRBJ2-2, with TRBD1 matching 8 bases. This chain's CDR3 is CVSSKDRALTGELFF. The DNA for the CDR3 is TGTGTCAGCAGCAAGGACAGGGCTCTCACCGGGGAACTGTTTTTT.